The present T cell receptor (beta chain) was sequenced within a study of control samples from healthy donors and cancer patients. Trimming cost V 1 base and J 2 bases; bases outside gene matches: 4. Germline assignment: CDR1 SGHRS and CDR2 YFSETQ. The CDR3 loop spans 16 amino acids. The data were produced by immunoSEQ multiplex PCR, yet TCRdb's version contains in-frame clones alone and is incomplete. The repertoire holds about 120,000 clones, with approximately 88% as singletons. The rearrangement uses TRBV5-1 and TRBJ2-5; 11 bases match TRBD1. This clonotype was obtained from a man aged 50-60 years in good health. Sequenced input: blood. CDR3 in amino acids: CASSLSGDRGQETQYF. In DNA, the CDR3 is TGCGCCAGCAGCTTGAGTGGGGACAGGGGGCAAGAGACCCAGTACTTC.